This TCR beta chain came from a study of graft-versus-host responses after intestinal transplantation. Across the whole study: Recipients were given multivisceral, liver-intestinal, or isolated intestinal transplants. Each recipient received anti-thymocyte globulin induction, then tacrolimus and steroids for two to three years. Notes on the study in general: When patients had graft-donor T cell macrochimerism, their allografts held high graft-versus-host to host-versus-graft clonal ratios. Present in recipient marrow, GvH clones included some that appeared first in ileum or blood.

Concerning this clone itself: Its antigen remains unidentified.

TCRdb's table, derived via immunoSEQ multiplex PCR, lists solely in-frame clones and lacks some. This sample carries approximately 49,000 clones, more than 80% of them seen once, and the ten largest clones take approximately 0.6%. The CDR3 length is 13 residues. Germline V gene data show CDR1 as WSHSY and CDR2 as SAAADI. V was shortened by 2 bases and J by 1 base, with 4 bases between the two germline ends. This specimen consisted of unstimulated CD4+ T cells sorted from spleen or lymph node cells, obtained before transplant. The sequence derives from a human donor who was the organ donor for an intestinal transplant. V and J are TRBV10-2 and TRBJ2-3, with unresolved D. CDR3 protein: CASSELGTDTQYF. In DNA form, the CDR3 reads TGCGCCAGCAGTGAGCTCGGCACAGATACGCAGTATTTT.